This T cell receptor (beta chain) derives from a study of cytomegalovirus exposure and HLA in healthy donors. Study findings and constraints: According to a later analysis, donors in an Asian-associated ancestry cluster reportedly had fewer N-insertions than the roughly 640-donor mean.

Researchers ran the PCR with 60 Vbeta and 13 Jbeta primers. Sequenced by immunoSEQ multiplex PCR; TCRdb stores in-frame clones only, minus some. Its table records about 110,000 clones. Concerning this clone: Its antigen is not known.

This sequence was found in a man between 45 and 60 years old in good health and CMV-seronegative. Sequenced material: PBMCs.

The CDR3: CASSLVSNTEAFF. The CDR3 DNA reads TGCGCCAGCAGCTTGGTTAGTAACACTGAAGCTTTCTTT. This rearrangement joins TRBV5-1 to TRBJ1-1; D gene uncertain. This CDR3 comprises 13 residues. CDR1 is SGHRS and CDR2 is YFSETQ in the germline V gene. V was shortened by 0 bases and J by 2 bases, with 5 bases between the two germline ends.